A selection of T cell receptor beta chains follows, all from one sample in a study of blood T cell repertoires in COVID-19. Only in-frame clones appear in the TCRdb table, and some are missing; sequencing was by immunoSEQ multiplex PCR. The data show some 30,000 clones, approximately 85% seen once. The specimen was peripheral blood. These receptors originate from a woman at least 80 years old with COVID-19, enrolled during active disease. CDR3s include the opening cysteine and the closing phenylalanine or tryptophan. Each record gives: clone size, V gene, D gene, J gene, CDR3 protein, CDR3 DNA. D genes are given only for firm matches. Part of the rows lack a size; the others show once, few, many or a class for expanded clones.

.	TRBV6-4	.	TRBJ1-2	CASSDVGDITSGYTF	TGTGCCAGCAGTGACGTCGGGGACATTACCTCTGGCTACACCTTC
.	TRBV30	.	TRBJ1-1	CAWSTTGLKNTEAFF	TGTGCCTGGAGTACAACGGGACTTAAGAACACTGAAGCTTTCTTT
few	TRBV19	TRBD1	TRBJ1-1	CASSPGTGIMNTEAFF	TGTGCCAGTAGTCCCGGGACAGGGATCATGAACACTGAAGCTTTCTTT
.	TRBV27	TRBD2	TRBJ2-7	CATRWASGGYEQYF	TGTGCCACCAGATGGGCCAGCGGGGGATACGAGCAGTACTTC
.	TRBV11-3	TRBD2	TRBJ2-7	CASSWGRGDYEQYF	TGTGCCAGCAGCTGGGGACGGGGGGACTACGAGCAGTACTTC
.	TRBV5-1	.	TRBJ2-5	CASSLVGESQETQYF	TGCGCCAGCAGCTTGGTAGGGGAATCACAAGAGACCCAGTACTTC
few	TRBV4-2	.	TRBJ1-1	CASSQGGIGNTEAFF	TGTGCCAGCAGCCAAGGAGGGATTGGGAACACTGAAGCTTTCTTT
few	TRBV6-4	TRBD2	TRBJ2-3	CASSFSGTSGTDTQYF	TGTGCCAGCAGTTTTTCCGGGACTAGCGGCACAGATACGCAGTATTTT
few	TRBV7-8	TRBD2	TRBJ2-7	CASSTRLAGNYEQYF	TGTGCCAGCAGCACGCGACTAGCGGGGAACTACGAGCAGTACTTC
.	TRBV11-1	TRBD1	TRBJ1-2	CASSPGQINYGYTF	TGTGCCAGCAGCCCGGGACAGATTAACTATGGCTACACCTTC
.	TRBV11-3	.	TRBJ2-5	CASSLGSLDSSTQETQYF	TGTGCCAGCAGCTTAGGAAGTTTGGACAGTTCGACTCAAGAGACCCAGTACTTC
.	TRBV6-5	.	TRBJ1-1	CASTQSWLTEAFF	TGTGCCAGCACCCAAAGCTGGTTGACTGAAGCTTTCTTT
.	TRBV5-1	.	TRBJ2-5	CASSLGGQQETQYF	TGCGCCAGCAGCTTGGGTGGACAGCAAGAGACCCAGTACTTC
.	TRBV9	TRBD1	TRBJ1-1	CASSPRGDRAGTEAFF	TGTGCCAGCAGCCCCCGGGGGGACAGGGCAGGGACTGAAGCTTTCTTT
.	TRBV6-4	TRBD1	TRBJ1-2	CASSDPPSRQGDGYTF	TGTGCCAGCAGTGACCCCCCTTCCCGACAGGGAGATGGCTACACCTTC
.	TRBV6-5	.	TRBJ2-5	CASRLGGAGEETQYF	TGTGCCAGCAGACTGGGGGGGGCCGGGGAGGAGACCCAGTACTTC
once	TRBV9	TRBD1	TRBJ1-4	CASSGQGGEKLFF	TGTGCCAGCAGCGGACAGGGAGGCGAAAAACTGTTTTTT
.	TRBV6-5	.	TRBJ2-3	CASRGANTDTQYF	TGTGCCAGCAGGGGGGCTAACACAGATACGCAGTATTTT
.	TRBV6-2/TRBV6-3	.	TRBJ1-6	CASSYPQGLYNSPLHF	TGTGCCAGCAGTTACCCGCAGGGTCTCTATAATTCACCCCTCCACTTT
.	TRBV19	TRBD2	TRBJ2-5	CASSAGLAVYQETQYF	TGTGCCAGTAGTGCAGGACTAGCGGTGTACCAAGAGACCCAGTACTTC
.	TRBV7-9	TRBD1	TRBJ1-1	CASSSTGGRGTEAFF	TGTGCCAGCAGCTCGACAGGGGGAAGGGGCACTGAAGCTTTCTTT
.	TRBV2	TRBD2	TRBJ2-1	CASSELAGGPLEQFF	TGTGCCAGCAGTGAACTAGCGGGGGGACCTCTAGAGCAGTTCTTC
.	TRBV24-1	.	TRBJ2-5	CATSDSGKTETQYF	TGTGCCACCAGTGATTCAGGGAAAACGGAGACCCAGTACTTC
once	TRBV6-1	TRBD1	TRBJ1-2	CASSEGGQGKSNYGYTF	TGTGCCAGCAGTGAAGGGGGACAGGGAAAGTCTAACTATGGCTACACCTTC
.	TRBV30	TRBD1	TRBJ2-7	CAWSVGQGAYEQYF	TGTGCCTGGAGTGTAGGACAGGGGGCCTACGAGCAGTACTTC
.	TRBV5-1	TRBD1	TRBJ1-1	CASSATGGTEAFF	TGCGCCAGCAGCGCCACAGGGGGCACTGAAGCTTTCTTT
once	TRBV20-1	TRBD1	TRBJ1-1	CSASVRTGMNTEAFF	TGCAGTGCTAGTGTCCGGACAGGTATGAACACTGAAGCTTTCTTT
few	TRBV11-3	.	TRBJ2-2	CASSLADSNTGELFF	TGTGCCAGCAGCTTGGCGGACTCCAACACCGGGGAGCTGTTTTTT
.	TRBV6-5	TRBD1	TRBJ1-2	CASRMTGYGYTF	TGTGCCAGCAGGATGACAGGGTATGGCTACACCTTC
.	TRBV2	.	TRBJ1-6	CASKEGPSSQSPLHF	TGTGCCAGCAAGGAGGGTCCGTCTTCTCAATCACCCCTCCACTTT
few	TRBV5-1	TRBD1	TRBJ2-5	CASSVDRGRETQYF	TGCGCCAGCAGCGTCGACAGGGGCCGGGAGACCCAGTACTTC
.	TRBV19	.	TRBJ1-5	CASSLEQNQPQHF	TGTGCCAGTAGTCTGGAGCAAAATCAGCCCCAGCATTTT